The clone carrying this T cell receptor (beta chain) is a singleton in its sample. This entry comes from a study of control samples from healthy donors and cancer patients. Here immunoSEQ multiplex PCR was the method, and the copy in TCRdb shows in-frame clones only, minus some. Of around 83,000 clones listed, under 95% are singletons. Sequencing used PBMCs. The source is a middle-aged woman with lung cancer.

The CDR3 reads CASSSGSTEAFF. The CDR3 nucleotides are TGTGCCAGCAGTTCGGGGTCGACTGAAGCTTTCTTT. The chain is built from TRBV12-3 or TRBV12-4 and TRBJ1-1, with D hard to call. V lost 4 bases to trimming and J lost 5 bases, with 8 bases between them. The CDR3 sequence is 12 residues long.